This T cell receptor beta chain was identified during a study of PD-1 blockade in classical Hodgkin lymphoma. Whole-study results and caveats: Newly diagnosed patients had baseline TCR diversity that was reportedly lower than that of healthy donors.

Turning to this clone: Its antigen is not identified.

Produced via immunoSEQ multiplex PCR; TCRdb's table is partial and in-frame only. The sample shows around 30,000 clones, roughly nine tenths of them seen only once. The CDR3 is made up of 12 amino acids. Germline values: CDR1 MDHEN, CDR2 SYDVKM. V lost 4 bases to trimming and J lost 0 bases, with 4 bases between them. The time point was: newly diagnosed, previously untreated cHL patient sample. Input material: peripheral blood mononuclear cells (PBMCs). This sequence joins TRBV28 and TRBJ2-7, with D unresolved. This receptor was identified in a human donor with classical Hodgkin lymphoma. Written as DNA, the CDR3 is TGTGCCAGCAGTTCGAGCTCCTACGAGCAGTACTTC. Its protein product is CASSSSSYEQYF.